These 29 T cell receptor beta chains share one sample of origin, sequenced in a study of shared clonotypes between healthy human individuals. Profiling relied on immunoSEQ multiplex PCR, and the TCRdb table lists in-frame clones only, not all of them. Altogether around 2.5 million clones are present, approximately 93% being singletons, with the ten largest covering 0.36%. The sequencing input was naive CD4+ T cells from PBMCs. Noted subset: CD45RA+ positively selected. These receptors all stem from a man aged 18 to 30 in good health. Some clones in this sample may be carry-over from other donors' samples.

Worth noting for this clone: In the same sample, other DNA sequences code for this CDR3. The chain's CDR3 is CASGLSGSQETQYF. The DNA of the CDR3 is TGTGCTAGTGGTTTGTCGGGGAGCCAAGAGACCCAGTACTTC. The chain couples TRBV12-5 to TRBJ2-5, with D possibly being TRBD2 (5 bases). V shed 2 bases and J shed 1 base, with 8 bases lying between them. CDR3 length: 14 residues. Germline loops: CDR1 LGHNT, CDR2 FRNRAP. Full variable domain (remainder filled in from reference TRBV12-5 and TRBJ2-5): DARVTQTPRHKVTEMGQEVTMRCQPILGHNTVFWYRQTMMQGLELLAYFRNRAPLDDSGMPKDRFSAEMPDATLATLKIQPSEPRDSAVYFCASGLSGSQETQYFGPGTRLLVL.

The V call is TRBV7-9, the J call TRBJ2-1; 9 bases fit TRBD2. The V gene end was trimmed by 2 bases and the J gene end by 8 bases; junction bases not matched to a gene: 13. The length of the CDR3 is 17 residues. Germline CDR1 is SEHNR and CDR2 is FQNEAQ (reference sequence). CDR3 loop: CASSLIYGGRAADEQFF. The CDR3 nucleotides read TGTGCCAGCAGCTTAATTTATGGCGGGAGGGCCGCGGATGAGCAGTTCTTC.

The chain has TRBV7-9 and TRBJ1-2; D is undetermined. V was cut by 5 bases and J by 4 bases, with 11 bases left in between. CDR1 SEHNR and CDR2 FQNEAQ come from the germline V gene (reference sequence). The CDR3 extends over 13 amino acids. CDR3 nucleotide sequence: TGTGCCAGCAGCCCACAAATTTCCTATGGCTACACCTTC. This translates into CASSPQISYGYTF.

The rearrangement links TRBV2 to TRBJ2-7; unclear D gene. The CDR3 length is 16 residues. Germline CDR1 and CDR2: SNHLY and FYNNEI. V dropped 5 bases and J dropped 2 bases, with 19 bases sitting between them. Here the CDR3 DNA reads TGTGCCAGCAGTAGATCCGGCCCTGCCTCTCCCTACGAGCAGTACTTC. Amino acids: CASSRSGPASPYEQYF. Looking up the rest from reference TRBV2 and TRBJ2-7 gives the full variable domain: EPEVTQTPSHQVTQMGQEVILRCVPISNHLYFYWYRQILGQKVEFLVSFYNNEISEKSEIFDDQFSVERPDGSNFTLKIRSTKLEDSAMYFCASSRSGPASPYEQYFGPGTRLTVT.

The V gene is TRBV27, the J gene TRBJ2-7; tentative D call: TRBD1 (8 bases). CDR1 and CDR2 (germline): MNHEY, SMNVEV (reference sequence). Trimming left V 6 bases short and J 2 bases short, with 17 bases between. The CDR3 covers 15 residues. Here the CDR3 reads CASSRTGGDTYEQYF. The CDR3 DNA is TGTGCCAGCAGCCGAACAGGGGGGGACACCTACGAGCAGTACTTC.

This chain uses TRBV18 with TRBJ2-3; perhaps TRBD2 as D (6 bases). Germline CDR1 is KGHSH and CDR2 is LQKENI. The CDR3 is 17 amino acids. V shed 0 bases and J shed 2 bases, with 15 bases lying between them. The chain's CDR3 is CASSPPRGGAHTDTQYF. DNA for the CDR3: TGTGCCAGCTCACCACCGAGGGGCGGGGCTCACACAGATACGCAGTATTTT.

This chain connects TRBV28 to TRBJ2-1; 8 bases are a match to TRBD2. Germline V gene sequence: CDR1 MDHEN, CDR2 SYDVKM. The V and J ends lost 1 base and 15 bases, in that order; junction bases with no gene match: 17. This CDR3 region has 16 residues. DNA for the CDR3: TGTGCCAGCAGTTTATCCGGGGTTCCAGCGGGAGTGCCTATGTTCTTC. It codes for CASSLSGVPAGVPMFF.

CDR3 nucleotides: TGTGCCATCAGTGAGGGAGGTCAGGGGCGCGTGGAGACCCAGTACTTC. Protein: CAISEGGQGRVETQYF. The gene calls are TRBV10-3 and TRBJ2-5, with TRBD1 as a possible D gene (6 bases). In germline, CDR1 is ENHRY, CDR2 SYGVKD. The V and J ends lost 2 bases and 5 bases respectively, with 18 bases between them. The length of the CDR3 is 16 residues.

This chain connects TRBV29-1 to TRBJ1-5; a possible D gene is TRBD1 (5 bases). CDR1 SQVTM and CDR2 ANQGSEA come from the germline V gene. The CDR3 is 12 residues long. V gave up 7 bases and J gave up 4 bases, with 11 bases separating them. DNA of the CDR3: TGCAGCGCCATTCAGGGTAATCAGCCCCAGCATTTT. As protein: CSAIQGNQPQHF.

The J gene is TRBJ2-5, the V gene TRBV29-1, with D possibly matching TRBD1 (5 bases). CDR1 and CDR2 (germline): SQVTM, ANQGSEA. Trimming cost V 8 bases and J 5 bases, with 15 bases left between them. The CDR3 loop spans 12 amino acids. This CDR3 reads CSSGRGSETQYF. The DNA of the CDR3 is TGCAGCTCCGGTAGGGGTTCGGAGACCCAGTACTTC.

This clone was recorded once. The V and J genes are TRBV9 and TRBJ2-1, with D possibly being TRBD2 (6 bases). CDR1 and CDR2 (germline): SGDLS, YYNGEE. Trimming cost V 0 bases and J 9 bases, with 19 bases left between them. The CDR3 is made up of 16 amino acids. CDR3 sequence reads: CASSVDWASVYGEQFF. For the CDR3, the DNA is TGTGCCAGCAGCGTAGATTGGGCTAGCGTATACGGTGAGCAGTTCTTC.

The genes are TRBV29-1 and TRBJ2-1; TRBD2 agrees at 14 bases. The junction had 9 bases not matched to a gene; V was cut back by 4 bases and J by 7 bases. This CDR3 is built from 16 residues. Germline CDR1 SQVTM, CDR2 ANQGSEA. The CDR3 spells CSVVRIGTSGRNEQFF. The CDR3 DNA reads as TGCAGCGTTGTTCGTATCGGGACTAGCGGGAGAAATGAGCAGTTCTTC.

The chain recombines TRBV10-1 with TRBJ2-7, with D perhaps matching TRBD1 (6 bases). The CDR3 loop spans 14 amino acids. V gave up 6 bases and J gave up 5 bases, with 17 bases separating them. Germline V gene lookup returns CDR1 WNHNN and CDR2 SYGVQD (reference sequence). Here the CDR3 reads CASSGHPGVNEQYF. The DNA for the CDR3 is TGCGCCAGCAGCGGACACCCAGGGGTCAACGAGCAGTACTTC.

This clone is a singleton in its sample. This chain joins TRBV4-1 and TRBJ1-3; D not resolved. Germline CDR1 reads MGHRA; CDR2 reads YSYEKL. Trimming pared 2 bases from V and 0 bases from J, leaving 5 bases between. The CDR3 spans 14 residues. In DNA form, the CDR3 reads TGCGCCAGCAGCCAACCCCTCTCTGGAAACACCATATATTTT. Residues: CASSQPLSGNTIYF.

A remark on this clone: Germline and junction disagree at one end, which may indicate a read error. The rearrangement uses TRBV18 and TRBJ2-7, with TRBD2 matching 11 bases. The CDR3 loop spans 16 amino acids. Germline CDR1 is KGHSH and CDR2 is LQKENI. CDR3 coding DNA: TGTGCCAGCTCAGCACCGGGACTAGCGGCAAAGGGCGAGCAGTACTTC. The encoded protein is CASSAPGLAAKGEQYF.

In regard to this clone: One base away lies a much larger clone, so this may be a sequencing read error. The CDR3 DNA follows: TGCAGCGTTGAAGGGGGACAGGGGACGGCAGATACGCAGTATTTT. Its translation: CSVEGGQGTADTQYF. This chain joins TRBV29-1 and TRBJ2-3; TRBD1 matches 10 bases. This CDR3 spans 15 amino acids. Looked up from germline, CDR1 is SQVTM and CDR2 is ANQGSEA. With V trimmed by 1 base and J by 4 bases, 5 bases remained unmatched.

This rearrangement joins TRBV2 to TRBJ2-5; 12 bases match TRBD2. V shed 7 bases, J shed 5 bases, and the junction held 5 bases outside the gene matches. Per the germline V gene, CDR1 is SNHLY and CDR2 is FYNNEI. This CDR3 region has 14 residues. The CDR3 is CASNGLAGMETQYF. As DNA, the CDR3 is TGTGCCAGCAATGGACTAGCGGGAATGGAGACCCAGTACTTC.

The DNA for the CDR3 is TGCGCCAGCAGCCGAACAGGGGGCGAACAGCCCCAGCATTTT. Residues: CASSRTGGEQPQHF. The chain uses TRBV5-1 and TRBJ1-5; 9 positions match TRBD1. The CDR3 length is 14 residues. V lost 4 bases, J lost 7 bases, and 6 bases stayed unmatched. From germline, CDR1 is SGHRS and CDR2 YFSETQ. Full variable domain (outside the CDR3, taken from reference TRBV5-1 and TRBJ1-5): KAGVTQTPRYLIKTRGQQVTLSCSPISGHRSVSWYQQTPGQGLQFLFEYFSETQRNKGNFPGRFSGRQFSNSRSEMNVSTLELGDSALYLCASSRTGGEQPQHFGDGTRLSIL.

This chain connects TRBV11-2 to TRBJ2-3; D is unclear. CDR1 and CDR2 from the germline V gene are SGHAT and FQNNGV. Trimming left V 1 base short and J 0 bases short, with 14 bases between. This CDR3 has 17 residues. CDR3 sequence (DNA): TGTGCCAGCAGCTTAGTCCGAAGTCTAACTAGCACAGATACGCAGTATTTT. Its translation is CASSLVRSLTSTDTQYF.

This rearrangement joins TRBV11-2 to TRBJ2-3; the D gene is possibly TRBD2 (5 bases). This CDR3 has 15 amino acids. Germline CDR1 and CDR2: SGHAT and FQNNGV. V was cut by 4 bases and J by 9 bases, with 20 bases left in between. Here the CDR3 DNA reads TGTGCCAGCAGCTCCTCCCAAACTGACCGAGGGACGCAGTATTTT. This sequence encodes CASSSSQTDRGTQYF.

V usage is TRBV6-1 and J usage is TRBJ1-4; D is perhaps TRBD1 (6 bases). V was trimmed by 2 bases and J by 6 bases, leaving 13 bases between them. In germline, CDR1 is MNHNS, CDR2 SASEGT. This CDR3 is 15 amino acids long. The CDR3 sequence is CASSELRGQDEKLFF. The CDR3 region has the DNA TGTGCCAGCAGTGAACTTCGGGGGCAGGATGAAAAACTGTTTTTT.

The J gene is TRBJ2-7, the V gene TRBV28; TRBD1 matches at 7 bases. The CDR3 spans 14 residues. Germline V lookup: CDR1 MDHEN, CDR2 SYDVKM. The V segment lost 6 bases and the J segment 1 base; nucleotides outside the gene matches: 6. The DNA of the CDR3 is TGTGCCAGCAGGTCTCCGGGACAGTCCTACGAGCAGTACTTC. Translated: CASRSPGQSYEQYF.

V gene TRBV15 combines with J gene TRBJ1-2; the D gene is possibly TRBD1 (5 bases). The CDR3 is 15 residues long. With 5 bases removed from V and 5 bases from J, the gap between germline ends came to 18 bases. CDR1 and CDR2 from the germline V gene are LNHNV and YYDKDF (reference sequence). CDR3 DNA: TGTGCCACCAGCGCTACAGGTTACCCCTTATATGGCTACACCTTC. It encodes CATSATGYPLYGYTF.

This clone was seen only once. One end of the junction does not line up with germline, which may come from a read error. The chain's CDR3 is CASSLSGVPAGVPMFF. The DNA of the CDR3 is TGTGCCAGCAGTTTATCCGGGGTTCCAGCGGGAGTGCCTATGTTCTTC. The chain carries TRBV28 and TRBJ2-7; 8 positions match TRBD2. The CDR3 runs 16 residues. Germline V lookup: CDR1 MDHEN, CDR2 SYDVKM.

Notes on this clone: The sample carries other DNA sequences with the same CDR3. This chain links TRBV5-4 with TRBJ1-5, with D tentatively TRBD1 (6 bases). V lost 0 bases to trimming and J lost 6 bases, with 7 bases between them. This CDR3 is built from 13 residues. The germline V gene has CDR1 SGHNT and CDR2 YYREEE (reference sequence). CDR3 DNA sequence: TGTGCCAGCAGCTTGGAAGGGGGTCAGCCCCAGCATTTT. Translation: CASSLEGGQPQHF.

This clone was detected once. The chain couples TRBV25-1 to TRBJ1-6, with D hard to call. V was trimmed by 2 bases and J by 4 bases, leaving 9 bases between them. This CDR3 has 15 residues. Germline CDR1 is MGHDK and CDR2 is SYGVNS. The CDR3 DNA follows: TGTGCCAGCAGTGAAGGGCAGCAATATAATTCACCCCTCCACTTT. Its protein product is CASSEGQQYNSPLHF.

As to this clone: Other DNA sequences within the sample encode an identical CDR3. The chain joins TRBV2 to TRBJ2-6; D not certain. Trimming removed 9 bases from V and 4 bases from J, with 7 bases in between. The CDR3 sequence is 12 residues long. Germline V gives CDR1 SNHLY, CDR2 FYNNEI. CDR3 bases: TGTGCCAGTTCGACGGGGGCCAACGTCCTGACTTTC. This sequence encodes CASSTGANVLTF.

Only a few counts were recorded for this clone. This chain links TRBV6-5 with TRBJ2-5; no reliable D call. CDR3 length: 15 amino acids. Trimming took 6 bases from V and 4 from J, leaving 18 bases between them. Germline CDR1 MNHEY, CDR2 SVGAGI. The CDR3 nucleotides are TGTGCCAGCAGATTACACCTGGGGATTCCAGAGACCCAGTACTTC. Amino acids: CASRLHLGIPETQYF.

CDR3: CASSRTSGFYEQYF. The CDR3 region has the DNA TGTGCCAGCAGCCGGACTAGCGGGTTCTACGAGCAGTACTTC. The rearrangement links TRBV7-8 to TRBJ2-7; 11 nucleotides align to TRBD2. V lost 5 bases, J lost 3 bases, and 3 bases stayed unmatched. CDR3 length: 14 residues. Germline-derived CDR1 and CDR2 are SGHVS and FQNEAQ.